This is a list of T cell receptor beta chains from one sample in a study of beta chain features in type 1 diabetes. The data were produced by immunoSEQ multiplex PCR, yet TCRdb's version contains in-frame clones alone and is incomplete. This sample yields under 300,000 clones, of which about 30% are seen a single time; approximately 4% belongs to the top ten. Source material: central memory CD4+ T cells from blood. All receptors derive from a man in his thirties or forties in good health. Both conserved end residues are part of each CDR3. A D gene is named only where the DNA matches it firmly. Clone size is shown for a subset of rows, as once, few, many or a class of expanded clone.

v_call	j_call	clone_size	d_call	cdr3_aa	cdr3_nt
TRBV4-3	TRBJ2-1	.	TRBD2	CASSQTSGTASYNEQFF	TGCGCCAGCAGCCAAACTAGCGGGACGGCGTCCTACAATGAGCAGTTCTTC
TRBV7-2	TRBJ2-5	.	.	CASSIGTKETQYF	TGTGCCAGCAGCATAGGTACCAAAGAGACCCAGTACTTC
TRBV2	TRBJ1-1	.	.	CASNPVGLNTEAFF	TGTGCCAGCAACCCCGTAGGGTTAAACACTGAAGCTTTCTTT
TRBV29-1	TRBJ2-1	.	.	CSVDNEQFF	TGCAGCGTTGACAATGAGCAGTTCTTC
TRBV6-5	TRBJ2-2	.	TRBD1	CASSHRGLGTGELFF	TGTGCCAGCAGTCACAGGGGGCTAGGCACCGGGGAGCTGTTTTTT
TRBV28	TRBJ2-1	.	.	CASSSAGPDEQFF	TGTGCCAGCAGTTCTGCGGGACCCGATGAGCAGTTCTTC
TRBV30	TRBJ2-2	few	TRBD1	CAWIGGQGITGELFF	TGTGCCTGGATCGGGGGACAGGGGATTACCGGGGAGCTGTTTTTT
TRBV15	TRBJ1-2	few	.	CATSRESGQGYGYTF	TGTGCCACCAGCAGAGAATCCGGGCAGGGCTATGGCTACACCTTC
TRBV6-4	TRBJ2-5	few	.	CASSARPRETQYF	TGTGCCAGCAGCGCTCGACCGAGAGAGACCCAGTACTTC
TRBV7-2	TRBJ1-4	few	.	CASSYGTTLGDEKLFF	TGTGCCAGCAGCTACGGGACAACCTTAGGGGATGAAAAACTGTTTTTT
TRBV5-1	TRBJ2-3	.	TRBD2	CASSFSGGASTDTQYF	TGCGCCAGCAGCTTTAGCGGGGGTGCTAGCACAGATACGCAGTATTTT
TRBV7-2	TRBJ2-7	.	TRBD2	CGSSSGLADYSYEQYF	TGTGGCAGCAGCTCGGGACTAGCGGACTACTCCTACGAGCAGTACTTC
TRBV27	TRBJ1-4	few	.	CASAPRWTKHEKLFF	TGTGCCAGCGCGCCCCGGTGGACAAAGCATGAAAAACTGTTTTTT
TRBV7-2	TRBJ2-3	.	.	CASSVLGTDTQYF	TGTGCCAGCAGCGTCCTTGGCACAGATACGCAGTATTTT
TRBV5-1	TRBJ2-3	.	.	CASRPGQSTDTQYF	TGCGCCAGCAGACCCGGACAAAGCACAGATACGCAGTATTTT
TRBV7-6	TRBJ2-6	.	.	CASSVTGANVLTF	TGTGCCAGCAGCGTTACTGGGGCCAACGTCCTGACTTTC
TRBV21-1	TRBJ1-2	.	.	CASSTHYGYTF	TGTGCCAGCAGCACTCACTATGGCTACACCTTC
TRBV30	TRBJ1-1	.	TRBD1	CAWGQGWDTEAFF	TGTGCCTGGGGACAGGGATGGGACACTGAAGCTTTCTTT
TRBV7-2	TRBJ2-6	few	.	CASSLAGANVLTF	TGTGCCAGCAGCTTAGCTGGGGCCAACGTCCTGACTTTC
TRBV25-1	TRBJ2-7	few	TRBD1	CASSEGQVPSSYEQYF	TGTGCCAGCAGTGAGGGACAGGTCCCGAGCTCCTACGAGCAGTACTTC
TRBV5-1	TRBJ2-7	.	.	CASSLTSYEQYF	TGCGCCAGCAGCTTGACGTCCTACGAGCAGTACTTC
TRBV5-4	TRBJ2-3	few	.	CASSSSRGTTDTQYF	TGTGCCAGCAGCTCGTCAAGAGGGACGACAGATACGCAGTATTTT
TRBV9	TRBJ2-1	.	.	CASSGRSSYNEQFF	TGTGCCAGCAGCGGTAGGTCCAGCTACAATGAGCAGTTCTTC
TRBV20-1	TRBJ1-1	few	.	CSARVQLEAFF	TGCAGTGCTAGAGTACAGCTTGAAGCTTTCTTT
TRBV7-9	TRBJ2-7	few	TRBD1	CASSTGQASSYEQYF	TGTGCCAGCAGTACAGGACAGGCCAGCTCCTACGAGCAGTACTTC
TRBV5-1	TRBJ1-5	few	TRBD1	CASSFSGGQQPQHF	TGCGCCAGCAGCTTTAGCGGGGGACAGCAGCCCCAGCATTTT
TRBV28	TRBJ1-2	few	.	CASSSSLVYGYTF	TGTGCCAGCAGTTCTTCTTTAGTATATGGCTACACCTTC
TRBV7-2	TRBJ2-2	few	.	CASSLFSRNTGELFF	TGTGCCAGCAGCTTATTCTCCAGGAACACCGGGGAGCTGTTTTTT
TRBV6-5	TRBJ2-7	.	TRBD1	CASSYTRGRGSEQYF	TGTGCCAGCAGTTATACAAGAGGCAGGGGGAGTGAGCAGTACTTC
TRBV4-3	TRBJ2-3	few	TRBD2	CASSFRLATDTQYF	TGCGCCAGCAGCTTCAGACTAGCCACAGATACGCAGTATTTT
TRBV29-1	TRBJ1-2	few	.	CSVEGYRGSDYTF	TGCAGCGTTGAAGGGTATCGAGGGAGCGACTACACCTTC
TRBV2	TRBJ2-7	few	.	CASSEVEAGHEQYF	TGTGCCAGCAGTGAAGTAGAGGCGGGCCACGAGCAGTACTTC
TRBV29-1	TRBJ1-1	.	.	CSVEAGPVEAFF	TGCAGCGTTGAAGCCGGACCGGTTGAAGCTTTCTTT
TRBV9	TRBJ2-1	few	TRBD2	CASSPSSGRSYNEQFF	TGTGCCAGCAGCCCATCTAGCGGGAGGTCCTACAATGAGCAGTTCTTC
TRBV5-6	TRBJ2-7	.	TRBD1	CASSPDREIYEQYF	TGTGCCAGCAGCCCGGACAGGGAGATCTACGAGCAGTACTTC
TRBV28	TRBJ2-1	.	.	CATLGGVMNNEQFF	TGTGCCACCCTGGGGGGAGTGATGAACAATGAGCAGTTCTTC
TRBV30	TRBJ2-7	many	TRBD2	CAWSHTSGYEQYF	TGTGCCTGGAGCCATACTAGCGGTTACGAGCAGTACTTC
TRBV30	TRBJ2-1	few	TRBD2	CALAGDYNEQFF	TGTGCCTTAGCGGGAGACTACAATGAGCAGTTCTTC
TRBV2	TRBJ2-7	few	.	CASSTRGPYEQYF	TGTGCCAGCTCAACCAGGGGACCCTACGAGCAGTACTTC
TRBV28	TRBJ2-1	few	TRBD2	CASSSGLAGGNEQFF	TGTGCCAGCAGTTCGGGACTAGCGGGAGGTAATGAGCAGTTCTTC
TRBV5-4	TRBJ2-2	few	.	CASSYSINTGELFF	TGTGCCAGCAGCTACTCAATAAACACCGGGGAGCTGTTTTTT
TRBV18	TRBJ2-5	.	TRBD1	CASSPPQGARETQYF	TGTGCCAGCTCACCACCGCAGGGGGCACGGGAGACCCAGTACTTC
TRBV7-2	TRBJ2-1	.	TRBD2	CASSPSSGLWGFF	TGTGCCAGCAGCCCTTCTAGCGGGCTATGGGGGTTCTTC
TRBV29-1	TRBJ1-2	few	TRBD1	CSGGQGTYGYTF	TGCAGCGGGGGACAGGGAACTTATGGCTACACCTTC
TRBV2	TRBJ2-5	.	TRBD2	CATKRGEQETQYF	TGTGCCACCAAGCGGGGGGAACAAGAGACCCAGTACTTC
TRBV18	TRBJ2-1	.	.	CASSPGNYNEQFF	TGTGCCAGCTCACCGGGAAATTACAATGAGCAGTTCTTC
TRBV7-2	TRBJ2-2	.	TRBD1	CASSSTGTASNTGELFF	TGTGCCAGCAGCTCAACAGGGACAGCCTCGAACACCGGGGAGCTGTTTTTT
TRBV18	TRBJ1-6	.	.	CASSPIRKDSPLHF	TGTGCCAGCTCACCTATCCGGAAGGACTCACCCCTCCACTTT
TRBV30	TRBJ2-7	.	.	CASWAGSSYEQYF	TGTGCCTCCTGGGCAGGGAGCTCCTACGAGCAGTACTTC
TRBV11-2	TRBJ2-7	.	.	CASSLDGMSSYEQYF	TGTGCCAGCAGCTTAGATGGAATGTCCTCCTACGAGCAGTACTTC
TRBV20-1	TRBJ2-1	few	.	CSARRESGQFF	TGCAGTGCTAGGAGGGAGTCGGGGCAGTTCTTC